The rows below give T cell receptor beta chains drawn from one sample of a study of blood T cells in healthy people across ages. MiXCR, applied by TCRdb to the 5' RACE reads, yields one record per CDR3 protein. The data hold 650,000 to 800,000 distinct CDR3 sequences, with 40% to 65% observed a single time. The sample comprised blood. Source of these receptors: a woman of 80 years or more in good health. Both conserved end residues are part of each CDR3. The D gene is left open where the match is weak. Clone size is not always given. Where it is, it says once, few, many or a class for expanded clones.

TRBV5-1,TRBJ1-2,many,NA,CASSLAAGISGYTF,TGCGCCAGCAGCTTAGCGGCAGGGATAAGTGGCTACACCTTC
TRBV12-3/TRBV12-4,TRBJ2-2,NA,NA,CASWGERGTSNGELFF,TGTGCCAGCTGGGGGGAAAGGGGGACTTCGAACGGGGAGCTGTTTTTT
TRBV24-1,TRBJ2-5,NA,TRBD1,CATSDVGQVETQYF,TGTGCCACCAGTGATGTAGGACAGGTTGAGACCCAGTACTTC
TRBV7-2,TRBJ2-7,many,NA,CASSVTVTYEQYF,TGTGCCAGCAGCGTAACGGTAACCTACGAGCAGTACTTC
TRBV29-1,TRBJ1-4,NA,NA,CSVIGLDSTNEKLFF,TGCAGCGTTATAGGTTTGGACAGCACTAATGAAAAACTGTTTTTT
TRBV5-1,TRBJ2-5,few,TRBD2,CASSKGLAGQETQYF,TGTGCCAGCAGCAAGGGACTAGCGGGCCAAGAGACCCAGTACTTC
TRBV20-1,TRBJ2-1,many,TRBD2,CSARDSLAGALNNEQFF,TGCAGTGCTAGAGATTCCCTAGCGGGGGCTCTTAACAATGAGCAGTTCTTC
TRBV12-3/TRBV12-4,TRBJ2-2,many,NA,CASTLSTNTGELFF,TGTGCCAGCACTTTATCAACGAACACCGGGGAGCTGTTTTTT
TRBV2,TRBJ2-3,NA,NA,CASKWQGGTGTQYF,TGTGCCAGCAAATGGCAGGGGGGCACAGGTACGCAGTATTTT
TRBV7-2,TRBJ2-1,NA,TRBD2,CASSLGLAVHFSYNEQFF,TGTGCCAGCAGCTTAGGGCTAGCGGTACACTTCTCCTACAATGAGCAGTTCTTC
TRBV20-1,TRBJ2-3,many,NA,CSARDHYTDTQYF,TGCAGTGCTAGAGACCATTACACAGATACGCAGTATTTT
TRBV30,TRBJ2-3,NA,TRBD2,CAWSAGTSGGATDTQYF,TGTGCCTGGAGTGCCGGGACTAGCGGGGGGGCGACAGATACGCAGTATTTT
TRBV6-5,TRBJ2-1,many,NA,CASSYAGMKFF,TGTGCCAGCAGTTACGCAGGGATGAAGTTCTTC
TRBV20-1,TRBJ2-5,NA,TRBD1,CSASPGTGSYVQYF,TGCAGTGCTTCCCCCGGGACAGGGTCCTACGTGCAGTACTTC
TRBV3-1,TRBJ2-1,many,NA,CASSLAKYTGNEQFF,TGTGCCAGCAGTCTAGCCAAATACACGGGAAATGAGCAGTTCTTC
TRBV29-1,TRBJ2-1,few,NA,CTSNEGNNEQFF,TGCACCTCGAACGAAGGAAACAATGAGCAGTTCTTC
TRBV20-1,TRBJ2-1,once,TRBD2,CSAGRTRSSYNEQFF,TGCAGTGCTGGGCGGACTAGGTCCTCCTACAATGAGCAGTTCTTC
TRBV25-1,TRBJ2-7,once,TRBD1,CASSWTGGMNEQYF,TGTGCCAGCAGTTGGACAGGGGGCATGAACGAGCAGTACTTC
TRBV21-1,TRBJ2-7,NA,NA,CASSKRVVNQGQVGEQYF,TGTGCCAGCAGCAAAAGGGTTGTTAATCAGGGGCAAGTCGGCGAGCAGTACTTC
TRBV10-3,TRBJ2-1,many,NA,CAISPDSYNEQFF,TGTGCCATCAGTCCGGACAGCTACAATGAGCAGTTCTTC
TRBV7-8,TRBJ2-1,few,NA,CASSVRGVGNEQFF,TGTGCCAGCAGTGTTCGCGGGGTTGGGAATGAGCAGTTCTTC
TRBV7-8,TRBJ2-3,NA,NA,CASSLVPQYTDTQYF,TGTGCCAGCAGCTTAGTACCACAGTACACAGATACGCAGTATTTT
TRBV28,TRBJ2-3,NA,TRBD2,CASSSPGLAGGPSADTQYF,TGTGCCAGCAGTTCCCCGGGACTAGCGGGGGGGCCCTCAGCAGATACGCAGTATTTT
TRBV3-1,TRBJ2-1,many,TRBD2,CASSQVGLREGPNEQFF,TGTGCCAGCAGCCAAGTCGGACTCCGGGAGGGCCCCAATGAGCAGTTCTTC
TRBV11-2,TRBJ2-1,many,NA,CASSSQDLEQFF,TGTGCCAGCAGCTCCCAAGACCTAGAGCAGTTCTTC
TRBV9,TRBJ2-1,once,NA,CASSVSAVPHNEQFF,TGTGCCAGCAGCGTCAGCGCGGTGCCTCACAATGAGCAGTTCTTC
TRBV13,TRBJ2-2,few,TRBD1,CASSLGRLDRGSPGTGELFF,TGTGCCAGCAGCTTAGGTCGTTTGGACAGGGGGTCCCCGGGCACCGGGGAGCTGTTTTTT
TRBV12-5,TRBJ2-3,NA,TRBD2,CASGLVLRGADTQYF,TGTGCTAGTGGTTTGGTACTGCGGGGGGCCGATACGCAGTATTTT
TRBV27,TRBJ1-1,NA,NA,CASSSVRVQETEAFF,TGTGCCAGCAGCTCCGTCCGGGTTCAGGAAACTGAAGCTTTCTTT
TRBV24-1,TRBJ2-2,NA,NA,CATSEVGERPNFNTGELFF,TGTGCCACCAGTGAGGTAGGAGAGCGGCCCAATTTTAACACCGGGGAGCTGTTTTTT
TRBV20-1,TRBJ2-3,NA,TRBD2,CSARPSGRLTDTQYF,TGCAGTGCTAGGCCTAGCGGGAGATTAACAGATACGCAGTATTTT